These T cell receptor beta chains were read from a single sample in a study of OX40 agonist ivuxolimab in advanced cancers. Only in-frame clones appear in the TCRdb table, and some are missing; sequencing was by immunoSEQ multiplex PCR. Of more than 55,000 clones listed, roughly 87% are singletons. This material consisted of CD4+ or CD8+ T cells sorted from blood, taken in a trial of the OX40 agonist ivuxolimab. The receptors derive from an adult with an advanced solid tumor such as melanoma, head and neck, liver or kidney cancer. CDR3s include the opening cysteine and the closing phenylalanine or tryptophan. The D gene is left open where the match is weak. Size is omitted from some rows. Given values are once, few, many or a class for expanded clones.

cdr3_nt	cdr3_aa	v_call	clone_size	d_call	j_call
TGTGCCAGTAGTCGACCCAGAGGGGAGCGGGGGGGCCCCGAGCAGTTCTTC	CASSRPRGERGGPEQFF	TRBV19	NA	TRBD2	TRBJ2-1
TGCAGCGTTCTAGTTCTCTATGGCTACACCTTC	CSVLVLYGYTF	TRBV29-1	NA	NA	TRBJ1-2
TGTGCCAGCTCACCACAATCGGGGGACAACGAGCAGTACTTC	CASSPQSGDNEQYF	TRBV18	NA	NA	TRBJ2-7
TGTGCCAGCTCACTACAGGGATCTGGAAACACCATATATTTT	CASSLQGSGNTIYF	TRBV18	NA	NA	TRBJ1-3
TGTGCCACCAGCAGGACAAATGAAAAACTGTTTTTT	CATSRTNEKLFF	TRBV15	NA	NA	TRBJ1-4
TGTGCCAGCAGGCCCCATGAGTATTTT	CASRPHEYF	TRBV2	NA	NA	TRBJ2-3
TGTGCCATCAGTGAGTCGACCGACTCGCAAAGAGGGCAGTTCTTC	CAISESTDSQRGQFF	TRBV10-3	NA	NA	TRBJ2-1
TGCAGCGTAACACCGGTTCTGTCAGACATCTATGGCTACACCTTC	CSVTPVLSDIYGYTF	TRBV29-1	NA	NA	TRBJ1-2
TGTGCCAGCAGCTTCACAGGACCCTACGAGCAGTACTTC	CASSFTGPYEQYF	TRBV5-6	NA	NA	TRBJ2-7
TGTGCCAGCAGTACAGGGTTCTTTAATGAAAAACTGTTTTTT	CASSTGFFNEKLFF	TRBV28	NA	NA	TRBJ1-4
TGTGCCAGCAGTCTGTACGGGGAAACCTACGAGCAGTACTTC	CASSLYGETYEQYF	TRBV28	NA	NA	TRBJ2-7
TGTGCCAGCAGCTTGGGCGGGACGATGAACACTGAAGCTTTCTTT	CASSLGGTMNTEAFF	TRBV5-4	few	NA	TRBJ1-1
TGCAGCGTTGCGACCGGGACTGGGGATTCACCCCTCCACTTT	CSVATGTGDSPLHF	TRBV29-1	NA	NA	TRBJ1-6
TGTGCCAGCAGAAAGGGTACTGACGGGAGCAATGAGCAGTTCTTC	CASRKGTDGSNEQFF	TRBV5-4	NA	NA	TRBJ2-1
TGTGCCAGCAGCTCAAGTCACATTCAGTACTTC	CASSSSHIQYF	TRBV7-9	NA	NA	TRBJ2-4
TGTGCCAGCAGAACAAATCAGCCCCAGCATTTT	CASRTNQPQHF	TRBV6-1	NA	NA	TRBJ1-5
TGTGCCAGCAGCCCGCAAGGCGGCACCGGGGAGCTGTTTTTT	CASSPQGGTGELFF	TRBV9	NA	NA	TRBJ2-2
TGTGCCAGCAGCGTACCCGGGGGCACCATATATTTT	CASSVPGGTIYF	TRBV9	NA	NA	TRBJ1-3
TGTGCCAGCAGCCCTACAGGGGACAAGCAGTTCTTC	CASSPTGDKQFF	TRBV5-4	NA	TRBD1	TRBJ2-1
TGTGCCAGCAGCAAAGCTGGACAGCTTAACTATGGCTACACCTTC	CASSKAGQLNYGYTF	TRBV21-1	NA	NA	TRBJ1-2
TGCGCCAGCAGCCAACCACTCCGAGGGCAACGCAATCAGCCCCAGCATTTT	CASSQPLRGQRNQPQHF	TRBV4-1	NA	NA	TRBJ1-5
TGCGCCAGCAGCTTCCTAGCGGGTTCCACAGATACGCAGTATTTT	CASSFLAGSTDTQYF	TRBV5-1	NA	TRBD2	TRBJ2-3
TGTGCCAGCAGCCCCACCCGGGGGGGGACAAGGGAAAAACTGTTTTTT	CASSPTRGGTREKLFF	TRBV7-9	NA	NA	TRBJ1-4
TGTGCCAGCATCTTGACTGGGTACACAGATACGCAGTATTTT	CASILTGYTDTQYF	TRBV2	NA	NA	TRBJ2-3
TGTGCCAGCAGCACCGACAGTCAAACTGAAGCTTTCTTT	CASSTDSQTEAFF	TRBV7-3	few	NA	TRBJ1-1
TGTGCCAGCAGTGTCAGGGGGCGCTGGGAGCAGTACTTC	CASSVRGRWEQYF	TRBV6-1	NA	TRBD1	TRBJ2-7
TGCGCCAGCAGCCCACAGGGGTGGGTAGAGACCCAGTACTTC	CASSPQGWVETQYF	TRBV5-1	NA	TRBD1	TRBJ2-5
TGTGCCAGCACCCAAGGGGGTTTGAACACTGAAGCTTTCTTT	CASTQGGLNTEAFF	TRBV6-5	NA	NA	TRBJ1-1
TGTGCCAGCACCAGACTAGCGGGGGACACCACCGGGGAGCTGTTTTTT	CASTRLAGDTTGELFF	TRBV6-6	NA	TRBD2	TRBJ2-2
TGCAGCGGTGGACTAGCGGGAGGCGAGCAGTACTTC	CSGGLAGGEQYF	TRBV29-1	once	TRBD2	TRBJ2-7
TGTGCCAGCAGCTCGTCGACTAGCGGAACAGATACGCAGTATTTT	CASSSSTSGTDTQYF	TRBV7-3	NA	TRBD2	TRBJ2-3
TGCGCCAGCAGCCTCCCTTCGACGGTTGCGGTCACCGGGGAGCTGTTTTTT	CASSLPSTVAVTGELFF	TRBV4-1	NA	NA	TRBJ2-2
TGTGCCAGCAGTTACCTCAGGGGGCTAGTCGGGGAGCTGTTTTTT	CASSYLRGLVGELFF	TRBV6-5	NA	TRBD1	TRBJ2-2
TGTGCCAGCTCACCATTCGGGCAAGAGACCCAGTACTTC	CASSPFGQETQYF	TRBV18	NA	NA	TRBJ2-5
TGCGCCAGCAGCTTTGACTCCTCTGGGGCCAACGTCCTGACTTTC	CASSFDSSGANVLTF	TRBV5-1	NA	NA	TRBJ2-6
TGTGCCAGCAGCTTAACCCGGACAGGAGGCTATGGCTACACCTTC	CASSLTRTGGYGYTF	TRBV7-2	NA	TRBD1	TRBJ1-2
TGTGCCAGCAGTTCCCTCCGTAGATCCCGAGGCTACACCTTC	CASSSLRRSRGYTF	TRBV28	NA	NA	TRBJ1-2
TGTGCCAGCAGTGACAGGGAGCCCTACGAGCAGTACTTC	CASSDREPYEQYF	TRBV7-9	once	TRBD1	TRBJ2-7
TGTGCCAGCAGGACTGAGTTTGGGGGCAATCAGCCCCAGCATTTT	CASRTEFGGNQPQHF	TRBV28	NA	NA	TRBJ1-5
TGTGCCAGCAGGAACAGGGGTTTTGAGCAGTTCTTC	CASRNRGFEQFF	TRBV6-5	NA	TRBD1	TRBJ2-1
TGTGCCACCAGCACACACTGGACAAACGGAAACACCATATATTTT	CATSTHWTNGNTIYF	TRBV15	once	NA	TRBJ1-3
TGTGCTAGTGGTCTCGGGACTAGCCAAAGTGAGCAGTTCTTC	CASGLGTSQSEQFF	TRBV12-5	NA	TRBD2	TRBJ2-1
TGCGCCAGCAAACTAGCCGGAGGGGGTGAGCAGTTCTTC	CASKLAGGGEQFF	TRBV10-2	NA	NA	TRBJ2-1
TGCGCCAGCAGCTTGGACAGGGTCGAGCAGTACTTC	CASSLDRVEQYF	TRBV5-1	NA	NA	TRBJ2-7
TGTGCCAGCAGTTCCTCCATGAGGTGGGAAAAACTGTTTTTT	CASSSSMRWEKLFF	TRBV6-5	NA	NA	TRBJ1-4
TGTGCCAGCAGTGGTCGGCGGGGGGAAGCGAACACCGGGGAGCTGTTTTTT	CASSGRRGEANTGELFF	TRBV6-1	NA	TRBD2	TRBJ2-2
TGTGCCAGCAGCTTAGACAGCTACTCTGGAAACACCATATATTTT	CASSLDSYSGNTIYF	TRBV5-4	once	NA	TRBJ1-3
TGTGCCAGCAGTTTATGGTCTCTAGCGGGAGAAGGTGAGCAGTTCTTC	CASSLWSLAGEGEQFF	TRBV28	NA	TRBD2	TRBJ2-1
TGTGCCAGCAGCAAAACCCCCGGTCCGGGACTAGAAAAGTACAATGAGCAGTTCTTC	CASSKTPGPGLEKYNEQFF	TRBV5-4	NA	TRBD2	TRBJ2-1
TGTGCCAGCAGTGCGGGCGCCTTGGGTGGCTACACCTTC	CASSAGALGGYTF	TRBV6-5	NA	NA	TRBJ1-2
TGTGCCAGCAGCCAGGGGCAGTCCTACGAGCAGTACTTC	CASSQGQSYEQYF	TRBV10-3	NA	NA	TRBJ2-7